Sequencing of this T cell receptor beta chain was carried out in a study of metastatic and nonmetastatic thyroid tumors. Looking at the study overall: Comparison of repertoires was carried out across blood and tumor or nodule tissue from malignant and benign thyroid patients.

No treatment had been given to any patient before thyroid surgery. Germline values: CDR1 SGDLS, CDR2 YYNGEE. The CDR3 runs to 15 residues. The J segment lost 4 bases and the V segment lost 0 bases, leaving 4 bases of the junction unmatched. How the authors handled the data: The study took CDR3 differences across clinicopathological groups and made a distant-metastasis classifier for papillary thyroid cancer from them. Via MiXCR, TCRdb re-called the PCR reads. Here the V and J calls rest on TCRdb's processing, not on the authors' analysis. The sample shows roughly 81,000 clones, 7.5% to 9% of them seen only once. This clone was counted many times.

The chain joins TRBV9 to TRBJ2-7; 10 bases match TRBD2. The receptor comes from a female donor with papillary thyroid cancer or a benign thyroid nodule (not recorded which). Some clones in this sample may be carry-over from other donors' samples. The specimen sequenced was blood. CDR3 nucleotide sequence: TGTGCCAGCAGCGTAGAGGCTAGCGGGGGTTACGAGCAGTACTTC. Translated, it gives CASSVEASGGYEQYF.